What follows are 5 T cell receptor beta chains derived from one specimen sequenced in a study of blood T cell repertoires in COVID-19. The table came from immunoSEQ multiplex PCR; TCRdb's copy has only in-frame clones and leaves some out. Counted here are over 90,000 clones, roughly 79% occurring once; the ten biggest clones make up around 5%. The sample taken for sequencing was peripheral blood. The receptor set was obtained from an elderly man with COVID-19, enrolled during active disease.

CDR3 residues: CASSRTVYNEQFF. DNA of the CDR3: TGTGCCAGCAGTAGGACAGTCTACAATGAGCAGTTCTTC. The chain carries TRBV2 and TRBJ2-1; tentatively, D is TRBD1 (6 bases). Between the trimmed V and J ends, which lost 5 bases and 3 bases, there was a span of 8 bases. This CDR3 has 13 amino acids. Germline assignment: CDR1 SNHLY and CDR2 FYNNEI.

The chain carries TRBV19 and TRBJ1-5; D uncertain. Germline V gene sequence: CDR1 LNHDA, CDR2 SQIVND (reference sequence). The CDR3 is made up of 12 amino acids. V dropped 3 bases and J dropped 4 bases, with 4 bases sitting between them. The DNA for the CDR3 is TGTGCCAGTAGTATCTTAAATCAGCCCCAGCATTTT. Protein product: CASSILNQPQHF.

The chain combines TRBV4-1 with TRBJ2-5; weak D call: TRBD1 (5 bases). The CDR3 extends over 15 amino acids. The germline gives CDR1 MGHRA, CDR2 YSYEKL. V lost 4 bases and J 0 bases, leaving 12 bases between the germline ends. CDR3 DNA: TGCGCCAGCAGCCGTACCCAGGGTTACCAAGAGACCCAGTACTTC. Protein sequence: CASSRTQGYQETQYF.

V usage is TRBV7-3 and J usage is TRBJ2-1; the match to TRBD1 covers 7 bases. The CDR3 runs to 15 residues. The ends lost 2 bases at V and 5 bases at J; junction bases unmatched: 6. The germline gives CDR1 SGHTA, CDR2 FQGTGA. The CDR3 loop is CASSLRQGGDNEQFF. For the CDR3, the DNA is TGTGCCAGCAGCTTACGACAGGGTGGGGACAATGAGCAGTTCTTC.

Here the CDR3 DNA reads TGTGCCAGCAGCTCCTACCCCAGGGGGCACGGCTATGGCTACACCTTC. Translating it yields CASSSYPRGHGYGYTF. The chain employs TRBV11-2 and TRBJ1-2; 8 nucleotides align to TRBD1. This CDR3 has 16 amino acids. V was pared by 4 bases and J by 4 bases, with 11 bases of the junction left unmatched. Germline V gene sequence: CDR1 SGHAT, CDR2 FQNNGV.